This is a list of T cell receptor beta chains from one sample in a study of graft-versus-host responses after intestinal transplantation. Sequencing was performed with immunoSEQ multiplex PCR; in TCRdb, only in-frame clones are kept and a portion is missing. The sample lists under 150,000 clones, 85% to 95% occurring once. Their antigen targets remain unknown. This sample comprised unstimulated CD8+ T cells sorted from spleen or lymph node cells, obtained before intestinal transplant. The receptors shown here come from a human donor who received an intestinal transplant. The CDR3 runs from the conserved cysteine through the conserved F or W. Fields, in order: V gene, J gene, D gene, CDR3 length, clone size, CDR3 protein, CDR3 DNA. A D gene is named only where the DNA matches it firmly. The size entry is marked missing in some rows and otherwise reads once, few, many or a size class.

V: TRBV4-2
J: TRBJ1-2
D: -
length: 14
size: -
CDR3: CASSQDGQGNGYTF
DNA: TGTGCCAGCAGCCAAGATGGGCAGGGAAATGGCTACACCTTC

V: TRBV4-3
J: TRBJ2-2
D: -
length: 13
size: few
CDR3: CASSQDNTGELFF
DNA: TGCGCCAGCAGCCAGGACAACACCGGGGAGCTGTTTTTT

V: TRBV5-6
J: TRBJ1-3
D: TRBD1
length: 14
size: -
CDR3: CASSGTASGNTIYF
DNA: TGTGCCAGCAGCGGGACAGCCTCTGGAAACACCATATATTTT

V: TRBV4-1
J: TRBJ2-5
D: -
length: 15
size: -
CDR3: CASSQDDHSQETQYF
DNA: TGCGCCAGCAGCCAAGATGATCACAGCCAAGAGACCCAGTACTTC

V: TRBV9
J: TRBJ2-7
D: -
length: 15
size: -
CDR3: CASSVEAGRTYEQYF
DNA: TGTGCCAGCAGCGTAGAGGCAGGGCGGACCTACGAGCAGTACTTC

V: TRBV14
J: TRBJ1-2
D: -
length: 14
size: once
CDR3: CASSPLILAGGYTF
DNA: TGTGCCAGCAGTCCCTTGATCCTCGCGGGGGGCTACACCTTC

V: TRBV19
J: TRBJ2-5
D: -
length: 15
size: once
CDR3: CASSIVGGARETQYF
DNA: TGTGCCAGTAGTATAGTCGGAGGGGCCAGAGAGACCCAGTACTTC

V: TRBV7-8
J: TRBJ2-7
D: -
length: 15
size: -
CDR3: CASSPGTTTSYEQYF
DNA: TGTGCCAGCAGCCCGGGGACGACGACCTCGTACGAGCAGTACTTC

V: TRBV19
J: TRBJ2-1
D: -
length: 15
size: -
CDR3: CASNPWGDSYNEQFF
DNA: TGTGCCAGTAATCCATGGGGGGACTCCTACAATGAGCAGTTCTTC

V: TRBV13
J: TRBJ2-7
D: TRBD2
length: 15
size: -
CDR3: CASSLGTSGVYEQYF
DNA: TGTGCCAGCAGCTTAGGGACTAGCGGAGTCTACGAGCAGTACTTC

V: TRBV10-1
J: TRBJ2-3
D: -
length: 15
size: -
CDR3: CASSESGRITDTQYF
DNA: TGCGCCAGCAGTGAGTCGGGACGGATCACAGATACGCAGTATTTT

V: TRBV9
J: TRBJ2-1
D: TRBD1
length: 16
size: -
CDR3: CASSPWDSSSYNEQFF
DNA: TGTGCCAGCAGCCCGTGGGACAGCAGCTCCTACAATGAGCAGTTCTTC

V: TRBV28
J: TRBJ2-5
D: TRBD1
length: 13
size: -
CDR3: CASSFRGQETQYF
DNA: TGTGCCAGCAGTTTCAGGGGGCAAGAGACCCAGTACTTC

V: TRBV4-1
J: TRBJ1-5
D: -
length: 16
size: -
CDR3: CASSQLSRGRDQPQHF
DNA: TGCGCCAGCAGCCAACTTTCTCGGGGACGGGATCAGCCCCAGCATTTT

V: TRBV4-1
J: TRBJ1-1
D: -
length: 15
size: -
CDR3: CASSQGIRGETEAFF
DNA: TGCGCCAGCAGCCAAGGAATCAGGGGAGAGACTGAAGCTTTCTTT

V: TRBV13
J: TRBJ2-5
D: TRBD2
length: 17
size: -
CDR3: CASSLRLSSGPQETQYF
DNA: TGTGCCAGCAGCTTGAGACTGAGTAGCGGGCCCCAAGAGACCCAGTACTTC

V: TRBV19
J: TRBJ2-1
D: TRBD2
length: 19
size: once
CDR3: CASSMTGLAGGGSYNEQFF
DNA: TGTGCCAGTAGTATGACGGGACTAGCGGGAGGAGGCTCCTACAATGAGCAGTTCTTC

V: TRBV6-6
J: TRBJ2-5
D: TRBD2
length: 15
size: -
CDR3: CASSYSLLAEETQYF
DNA: TGTGCCAGCAGTTACTCGCTACTAGCGGAAGAGACCCAGTACTTC

V: TRBV10-2
J: TRBJ2-7
D: -
length: 15
size: -
CDR3: CASSDLGLPSYEQYF
DNA: TGCGCCAGCAGTGACCTAGGACTGCCATCTTACGAGCAGTACTTC

V: TRBV2
J: TRBJ1-6
D: TRBD1
length: 15
size: -
CDR3: CASSDAGTGNSPLHF
DNA: TGTGCCAGCAGTGATGCGGGGACAGGGAATTCACCCCTCCACTTT

V: TRBV18
J: TRBJ1-2
D: -
length: 13
size: -
CDR3: CASSPGPNYGYTF
DNA: TGTGCCAGCTCACCAGGGCCTAACTATGGCTACACCTTC

V: TRBV19
J: TRBJ2-3
D: -
length: 18
size: -
CDR3: CASSIDTWSGEYTDTQYF
DNA: TGTGCCAGTAGTATTGACACCTGGTCAGGGGAGTACACAGATACGCAGTATTTT

V: TRBV30
J: TRBJ2-5
D: -
length: 12
size: -
CDR3: CAWSDEGETQYF
DNA: TGTGCCTGGAGTGATGAGGGAGAGACCCAGTACTTC

V: TRBV19
J: TRBJ2-7
D: -
length: 17
size: -
CDR3: CASSIGGGTGSSYEQYF
DNA: TGTGCCAGTAGTATCGGTGGGGGGACGGGCTCCTCGTACGAGCAGTACTTC

V: TRBV11-2
J: TRBJ1-6
D: -
length: 12
size: -
CDR3: CASSLRETPLHF
DNA: TGTGCCAGCAGCTTAAGGGAGACACCCCTCCACTTT

V: TRBV7-2
J: TRBJ2-1
D: -
length: 15
size: -
CDR3: CASSLVTGVINEQFF
DNA: TGTGCCAGCAGCTTAGTTACGGGAGTCATCAATGAGCAGTTCTTC

V: TRBV4-3
J: TRBJ1-2
D: TRBD1
length: 17
size: -
CDR3: CASSHDERTGLRYGYTF
DNA: TGCGCCAGCAGCCATGACGAAAGGACAGGGTTACGCTATGGCTACACCTTC

V: TRBV5-6
J: TRBJ1-1
D: -
length: 12
size: -
CDR3: CASSSLDRKAFF
DNA: TGTGCCAGCAGCTCCTTAGACAGAAAAGCTTTCTTT

V: TRBV12-1
J: TRBJ1-2
D: -
length: 12
size: few
CDR3: CASRRQTYGYTF
DNA: TGTGCCAGCAGACGACAGACCTATGGCTACACCTTC

V: TRBV9
J: TRBJ2-3
D: -
length: 13
size: -
CDR3: CASSSYSTDTQYF
DNA: TGTGCCAGCAGCTCATATAGCACAGATACGCAGTATTTT

V: TRBV10-1
J: TRBJ1-5
D: -
length: 13
size: -
CDR3: CATPGSRDQPQHF
DNA: TGCGCCACCCCCGGGAGCAGGGATCAGCCCCAGCATTTT

V: TRBV6-1
J: TRBJ2-1
D: -
length: 13
size: -
CDR3: CASTRFSYNEQFF
DNA: TGTGCCAGCACGAGGTTTTCCTACAATGAGCAGTTCTTC

V: TRBV21-1
J: TRBJ2-1
D: -
length: 20
size: -
CDR3: CASSKVPKPLVAGGHNEQFF
DNA: TGTGCCAGCAGCAAAGTGCCCAAACCCCTAGTAGCGGGAGGTCACAATGAGCAGTTCTTC

V: TRBV10-2
J: TRBJ2-3
D: -
length: 14
size: -
CDR3: CASSDLALTDTQYF
DNA: TGCGCCAGCAGTGATTTAGCGCTCACAGATACGCAGTATTTT

V: TRBV28
J: TRBJ1-2
D: TRBD1
length: 19
size: -
CDR3: CASSSESGTGGWLGYGYTF
DNA: TGTGCCAGCAGTTCAGAATCGGGGACAGGGGGTTGGTTGGGCTATGGCTACACCTTC

V: TRBV18
J: TRBJ2-1
D: -
length: 15
size: once
CDR3: CASSPGQGDGNEQFF
DNA: TGTGCCAGCTCACCGGGTCAGGGCGATGGCAATGAGCAGTTCTTC